This entry features one TCR beta chain sequence. This specimen comes from a study of T cell changes during pregnancy in multiple sclerosis. Germline CDR1 MGHDK, CDR2 SYGVNS. V lost 3 bases to trimming and J lost 5 bases, with 11 bases between them. The CDR3 is made up of 14 amino acids. Repertoires were generated with immunoSEQ multiplex PCR, while TCRdb's copy carries only in-frame clones and drops some. The profile shows 30,000 to 35,000 clones, roughly nine tenths of them singletons. This clonotype was sampled from a female donor with multiple sclerosis, enrolled in a pregnancy study. The V call is TRBV25-1, the J call TRBJ2-1; the D gene is possibly TRBD2 (6 bases). The source was CD8+ T cells from peripheral blood mononuclear cells, collected after pregnancy. CDR3 DNA: TGTGCCAGCAGTGATAGGGGACTCCACAATGAGCAGTTCTTC. The encoded protein is CASSDRGLHNEQFF.